The TCR beta chain described here comes from a study of CD8+ T cells in alopecia areata. In the study overall: For 6 to 18 months, tofacitinib was taken, and 6 months off drug followed. Using the percentage of affected scalp area, treated patients' severity was scored. Study observations and caveats: Tofacitinib delivered significant drops in scalp clonality and in expanded CD8+ clones among the top 100. In lesional scalp, particularly from alopecia totalis/universalis, clonality was higher than in normal scalp.

Trimming cost V 5 bases and J 2 bases; bases outside gene matches: 4. The CDR3 length is 14 residues. Germline V CDR1 and CDR2: SGHTA, FQGNSA. RNA, once extracted, was reverse transcribed into cDNA for use as the sequencing template. This table comes from immunoSEQ multiplex PCR, and its TCRdb copy is limited to in-frame clones, with some not included. The table has approximately 7,600 clones, 64% seen once. Comments on this clone: Antigen: not known.

The sample's treatment: oral pan-JAK inhibitor, 5-10 mg twice daily. Lesional scalp punch biopsies and peripheral blood came from alopecia areata patients. The chain combines TRBV7-2 with TRBJ1-2, with TRBD1 identical over 8 bases. The sequence came from a human donor with alopecia areata. The sample here was skin, taken at week 4, from a patient treated with tofacitinib. In DNA, the CDR3 is TGTGCCAGCAGCACTAGGACAGGGAACTATGGCTACACCTTC. This sequence encodes CASSTRTGNYGYTF.